Listed below are T cell receptor beta chains from one sample, sequenced in a study of T cells and Merkel cell carcinoma outcomes. TCRdb's table, derived via immunoSEQ multiplex PCR, lists solely in-frame clones and lacks some. The sample shows over 15,000 clones, more than 80% of them seen only once. Sequencing was performed on tumor tissue from Merkel cell carcinoma. The receptors stem from a human donor with Merkel cell carcinoma. Each CDR3 is given with its conserved first and last residue. A D gene is named only where the DNA matches it firmly. Where a row states a size, it is once, few, many or the class of an expanded clone; other rows omit it.

v_gene	abundance	d_gene	j_gene	CDR3aa	CDR3nt
TRBV7-9	few	NA	TRBJ2-5	CASSPGPLTETQYF	TGTGCCAGCAGCCCGGGACCCCTGACCGAGACCCAGTACTTC
TRBV11-2	NA	NA	TRBJ1-1	CANTGNTEVFF	TGTGCCAACACGGGGAACACTGAAGTTTTCTTT
TRBV5-1	NA	TRBD1	TRBJ1-1	CASSGYGTVTEAFF	TGCGCCAGCAGCGGATACGGGACAGTCACTGAAGCTTTCTTT
TRBV25-1	NA	NA	TRBJ1-1	CASSLGSETEAFF	TGTGCCAGCAGTCTTGGGAGTGAGACCGAAGCTTTCTTT
TRBV28	few	NA	TRBJ1-5	CASSAHTSNQPQHF	TGTGCCAGCAGTGCCCACACGAGCAATCAGCCCCAGCATTTT
TRBV5-1	NA	TRBD1	TRBJ1-2	CASSLGTGLTTDYGYTF	TGCGCCAGCAGTTTAGGGACAGGGTTGACTACTGACTATGGCTACACCTTC
TRBV5-6	once	NA	TRBJ2-4	CASSSTSSGNIQYF	TGTGCCAGCAGCTCGACTAGTTCGGGAAACATTCAGTACTTC
TRBV4-1	NA	NA	TRBJ1-5	CASSPHQNSNQPQHF	TGCGCCAGCAGCCCCCACCAAAATAGCAATCAGCCCCAGCATTTT
TRBV9	NA	TRBD1	TRBJ2-7	CASSVGQGFSEQYF	TGTGCCAGCAGCGTCGGACAGGGGTTCAGCGAGCAGTACTTC
TRBV11-2	once	NA	TRBJ1-1	CASSLDLGANGFPPVAFF	TGTGCCAGCAGCTTAGATCTCGGGGCCAACGGGTTCCCACCCGTAGCTTTCTTT
TRBV2	NA	TRBD2	TRBJ2-3	CASRLAGSDTQYF	TGTGCCAGCCGACTAGCGGGGTCAGATACGCAGTATTTT
TRBV7-6	NA	NA	TRBJ2-1	CASSLAPLGNGYNEQFF	TGTGCCAGCAGCTTAGCCCCACTAGGGAACGGATACAATGAGCAGTTCTTC
TRBV6-5	NA	NA	TRBJ1-2	CASSLTGGISGYTF	TGTGCCAGCAGTCTCACCGGAGGGATCTCTGGCTACACCTTC
TRBV30	once	NA	TRBJ2-5	CAWSPVKGTQYF	TGTGCCTGGAGCCCGGTAAAGGGGACCCAGTACTTC
TRBV11-1	NA	TRBD2	TRBJ2-7	CASSRRTGLAGEAVEQYF	TGTGCCAGCAGCCGACGGACCGGACTAGCGGGAGAGGCGGTCGAGCAGTACTTC
TRBV18	once	NA	TRBJ2-3	CASSQGQTTDTQYF	TGTGCCAGCTCACAAGGACAGACCACAGATACGCAGTATTTT
TRBV4-2	medium-sized	NA	TRBJ1-3	CASSLRGGNTIYF	TGTGCCAGCAGCCTCAGGGGTGGAAACACCATATATTTT
TRBV19	NA	NA	TRBJ1-6	CASSISGGSPLHF	TGTGCCAGTAGTATCAGTGGGGGCTCACCCCTCCACTTT
TRBV6-1	NA	NA	TRBJ1-1	CASNRVLDTEAFF	TGTGCCAGCAACAGGGTTTTGGACACTGAAGCTTTCTTT
TRBV19	NA	TRBD1	TRBJ2-7	CASSISSGTGPYEQYF	TGTGCCAGTAGTATAAGTTCCGGGACAGGGCCCTACGAGCAGTACTTC
TRBV19	once	NA	TRBJ1-2	CASSISPVQDYGYTF	TGTGCCAGTAGTATAAGCCCCGTACAGGACTATGGCTACACCTTC
TRBV6-5	NA	NA	TRBJ2-7	CASRVNSLDSYEQYF	TGTGCCAGCAGAGTTAATAGCCTCGACTCCTACGAGCAGTACTTC
TRBV4-1	few	NA	TRBJ1-6	CASSQGGLDNSPLHF	TGCGCCAGCAGCCAAGGGGGTCTCGATAATTCACCCCTCCACTTT
TRBV7-2	NA	NA	TRBJ1-1	CASSFLEETEAFF	TGTGCCAGCAGCTTCCTGGAGGAAACTGAAGCTTTCTTT
TRBV5-4	NA	NA	TRBJ2-7	CASSLAEVGEQYF	TGTGCCAGCAGCTTGGCCGAGGTAGGGGAGCAGTACTTC
TRBV29-1	NA	TRBD1	TRBJ1-1	CSVAKGQYTEAFF	TGCAGCGTCGCCAAGGGACAGTACACTGAAGCTTTCTTT
TRBV18	NA	TRBD2	TRBJ2-1	CASSPLAGGSYNEQFF	TGTGCCAGCTCACCTCTAGCGGGGGGCTCCTACAATGAGCAGTTCTTC
TRBV25-1	few	NA	TRBJ2-2	CASKYGGGTGELFF	TGTGCCAGCAAATACGGGGGCGGTACCGGGGAGCTGTTTTTT
TRBV30	once	TRBD1	TRBJ1-4	CAWSVGTVPEKLFF	TGTGCCTGGAGTGTGGGGACAGTCCCTGAAAAACTGTTTTTT
TRBV7-3	NA	TRBD1	TRBJ1-2	CASSTTGTDYGYTF	TGTGCCAGCAGCACAACCGGGACAGACTATGGCTACACCTTC
TRBV28	NA	NA	TRBJ1-1	CASSSLPGRPTEAFF	TGTGCCAGCAGTTCCCTCCCCGGCAGGCCGACTGAAGCTTTCTTT
TRBV2	NA	NA	TRBJ2-7	CASSPSSYEQYF	TGTGCCAGCAGTCCGTCCTCCTACGAGCAGTACTTC
TRBV20-1	NA	TRBD1	TRBJ1-1	CSASQGARAFF	TGCAGTGCTAGTCAGGGGGCGAGGGCTTTCTTT
TRBV2	NA	NA	TRBJ1-5	CASRMDRNQPQHF	TGTGCCAGCAGGATGGACCGCAATCAGCCCCAGCATTTT
TRBV19	NA	NA	TRBJ2-2	CASSTRGRNTGELFF	TGTGCCAGTAGTACTAGGGGGAGGAACACCGGGGAGCTGTTTTTT
TRBV13	NA	NA	TRBJ1-2	CASSPGRAGLSRGYTF	TGTGCCAGCAGCCCAGGGAGGGCAGGCCTATCGAGAGGCTACACCTTC
TRBV2	NA	NA	TRBJ1-1	CASSSGRNTEAFF	TGTGCCAGCAGTAGCGGACGGAACACTGAAGCTTTCTTT